This is a list of T cell receptor beta chains from one sample in a study of blood T cell repertoires in COVID-19. Clones were sequenced by immunoSEQ multiplex PCR, and TCRdb holds only the in-frame ones, with some missing. The sample consists of around 300,000 clones, around nine tenths of them appearing once. The sample comprised peripheral blood. Every receptor here comes from a woman in her twenties or thirties with COVID-19, enrolled during active disease. Each CDR3 is given with its conserved first and last residue.

j_gene,v_gene,len,CDR3aa
TRBJ2-3,TRBV30,16,CANRGTSGRARDTQYF
TRBJ2-1,TRBV5-1,15,CASYPTGGSYNEQFF
TRBJ2-2,TRBV7-9,15,CASSFRSPNTGELFF
TRBJ1-1,TRBV19,14,CASSHRGLNTEAFF
TRBJ2-2,TRBV11-3,17,CASSSPGEKRGAGELFF
TRBJ1-1,TRBV28,14,CASLGAGAGQTAFF
TRBJ2-1,TRBV5-3,15,CARSLACRGRNEQFF
TRBJ1-1,TRBV10-3,14,CAISESSMNTEAFF
TRBJ1-3,TRBV6-2/TRBV6-3,14,CASRPSGGRGTIYF
TRBJ1-5,TRBV24-1,16,CATSDSLDRADQPQHF